Reported below is one TCR beta chain. These data are taken from a study of blood T cell repertoires in COVID-19. Across the whole study: The United States, Italy and Spain supplied acute and convalescent COVID-19 samples. Sources were T cells, B-cell-depleted T cells, or PBMCs; the material itself was cDNA or gDNA.

Germline loops: CDR1 LNHDA, CDR2 SQIVND (reference sequence). The CDR3 covers 15 residues. V was shortened by 4 bases and J by 1 base, with 11 bases between the two germline ends. In the authors' methods: Reference gene primers were amplified, and this amplification served to estimate nucleated cell counts. Measured with immunoSEQ multiplex PCR; TCRdb has only the in-frame clones, and not every one. V, J and clone size are taken as reported in that table, and D and trimming were inferred from the DNA itself. The sample lists tens of thousands of clones; approximately 91% were seen once. Sequencing used peripheral blood. The TCR sequence derives from a man between 50 and 59 years old with active COVID-19. J is TRBJ1-5 and V is TRBV19; maybe TRBD1 (6 bases). CDR3 sequence (DNA): TGTGCCAGTAGTACCCGGGGGGCCAGCAATCAGCCCCAGCATTTT. This gives the protein CASSTRGASNQPQHF.